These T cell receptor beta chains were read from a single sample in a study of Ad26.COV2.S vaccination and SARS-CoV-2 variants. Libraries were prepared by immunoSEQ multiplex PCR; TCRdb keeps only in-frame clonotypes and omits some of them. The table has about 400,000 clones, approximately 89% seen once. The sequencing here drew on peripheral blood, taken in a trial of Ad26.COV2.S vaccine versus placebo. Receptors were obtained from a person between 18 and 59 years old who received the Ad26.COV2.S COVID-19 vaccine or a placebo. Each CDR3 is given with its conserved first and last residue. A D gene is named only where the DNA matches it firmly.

cdr3_aa: CASSQTSWGEQFF; j_call: TRBJ2-1; v_call: TRBV11-3; d_call: TRBD2
cdr3_aa: CASSPPRGQGESDTQYF; j_call: TRBJ2-3; v_call: TRBV18; d_call: TRBD1
cdr3_aa: CASSRQGGTGNQPQHF; j_call: TRBJ1-5; v_call: TRBV19; d_call: TRBD1
cdr3_aa: CASSQERTGAGNTIYF; j_call: TRBJ1-3; v_call: TRBV4-1; d_call: TRBD1
cdr3_aa: CAISESIVAGRTDTQYF; j_call: TRBJ2-3; v_call: TRBV10-3; d_call: TRBD2
cdr3_aa: CASSRRAGGQETQYF; j_call: TRBJ2-5; v_call: TRBV28; d_call: TRBD2
cdr3_aa: CAISESGDTQYF; j_call: TRBJ2-3; v_call: TRBV10-3; d_call: -
cdr3_aa: CSALGDYGYTF; j_call: TRBJ1-2; v_call: TRBV20-1; d_call: -
cdr3_aa: CASSPGGLDFKQYF; j_call: TRBJ2-7; v_call: TRBV3-1/TRBV3-2; d_call: -
cdr3_aa: CASSLPGQQYF; j_call: TRBJ2-7; v_call: TRBV28; d_call: -
cdr3_aa: CASSSRETDTQYF; j_call: TRBJ2-3; v_call: TRBV7-7; d_call: -
cdr3_aa: CASNRGEKLFF; j_call: TRBJ1-4; v_call: TRBV10-1; d_call: TRBD1
cdr3_aa: CASSLGWGLNTEAFF; j_call: TRBJ1-1; v_call: TRBV11-2; d_call: -
cdr3_aa: CASTNRNQPQHF; j_call: TRBJ1-5; v_call: TRBV12-3/TRBV12-4; d_call: -
cdr3_aa: CASMEGASPPGANVLTF; j_call: TRBJ2-6; v_call: TRBV4-2; d_call: -
cdr3_aa: CASSEVGGPGTGELFF; j_call: TRBJ2-2; v_call: TRBV2; d_call: -
cdr3_aa: CASSLEADTQYF; j_call: TRBJ2-3; v_call: TRBV5-4; d_call: -
cdr3_aa: CASSWDRSSEQFF; j_call: TRBJ2-1; v_call: TRBV7-3; d_call: TRBD1
cdr3_aa: CASSVKSQRGNQPQHF; j_call: TRBJ1-5; v_call: TRBV6-1; d_call: -
cdr3_aa: CASSFDLWSTDTQYF; j_call: TRBJ2-3; v_call: TRBV7-8; d_call: -
cdr3_aa: CASSSYNDRNTEAFF; j_call: TRBJ1-1; v_call: TRBV28; d_call: -
cdr3_aa: CASSQEGAGDEQYF; j_call: TRBJ2-7; v_call: TRBV4-1; d_call: -
cdr3_aa: CASSLDRADTQYF; j_call: TRBJ2-3; v_call: TRBV7-2; d_call: -
cdr3_aa: CASSLSRGGPTDTQYF; j_call: TRBJ2-3; v_call: TRBV7-9; d_call: TRBD2
cdr3_aa: CASSLTGGPSDTQYF; j_call: TRBJ2-3; v_call: TRBV7-8; d_call: TRBD2
cdr3_aa: CASSLLGQGPDF; j_call: TRBJ2-3; v_call: TRBV28; d_call: TRBD1
cdr3_aa: CASSSDTGYTF; j_call: TRBJ1-2; v_call: TRBV28; d_call: -
cdr3_aa: CASSLAAGRANVLTF; j_call: TRBJ2-6; v_call: TRBV3-1/TRBV3-2; d_call: -
cdr3_aa: CASSGGALTGELFF; j_call: TRBJ2-2; v_call: TRBV3-1/TRBV3-2; d_call: -
cdr3_aa: CASSNRGDRFSNQPQHF; j_call: TRBJ1-5; v_call: TRBV28; d_call: TRBD1
cdr3_aa: CASSGSGSSTDTQYF; j_call: TRBJ2-3; v_call: TRBV27; d_call: TRBD2
cdr3_aa: CASSSRTIPRGTDTQYF; j_call: TRBJ2-3; v_call: TRBV14; d_call: -
cdr3_aa: CAWSVSRGQPQHF; j_call: TRBJ1-5; v_call: TRBV30; d_call: -
cdr3_aa: CASSSSGSETQYF; j_call: TRBJ2-5; v_call: TRBV7-2; d_call: -
cdr3_aa: CASSFDRSAGANVLTF; j_call: TRBJ2-6; v_call: TRBV7-2; d_call: -
cdr3_aa: CASRQDSSGANVLTF; j_call: TRBJ2-6; v_call: TRBV9; d_call: -
cdr3_aa: CASSLRQGAYNEQFF; j_call: TRBJ2-1; v_call: TRBV5-1; d_call: TRBD1
cdr3_aa: CASSDRASHQPQHF; j_call: TRBJ1-5; v_call: TRBV6-4; d_call: -
cdr3_aa: CASSLLGLNSPLHF; j_call: TRBJ1-6; v_call: TRBV27; d_call: -
cdr3_aa: CASSYFNEQFF; j_call: TRBJ2-1; v_call: TRBV27; d_call: -
cdr3_aa: CASSLGQNQPQHF; j_call: TRBJ1-5; v_call: TRBV7-2; d_call: -
cdr3_aa: CASSVGPPSYNEQFF; j_call: TRBJ2-1; v_call: TRBV9; d_call: -
cdr3_aa: CASSEVPTGTDGETQYF; j_call: TRBJ2-5; v_call: TRBV2; d_call: TRBD1
cdr3_aa: CASSPQGAQNEKLFF; j_call: TRBJ1-4; v_call: TRBV4-1; d_call: TRBD1
cdr3_aa: CASSLVGAETQYF; j_call: TRBJ2-5; v_call: TRBV7-9; d_call: -
cdr3_aa: CASSVGGASSEAFF; j_call: TRBJ1-1; v_call: TRBV9; d_call: -
cdr3_aa: CASSLGLRRTNTEAFF; j_call: TRBJ1-1; v_call: TRBV13; d_call: -
cdr3_aa: CASRRGRGTGELFF; j_call: TRBJ2-2; v_call: TRBV5-5; d_call: TRBD2
cdr3_aa: CASSFYAGRSDNEQYF; j_call: TRBJ2-7; v_call: TRBV28; d_call: TRBD2
cdr3_aa: CASSEADGSGGNGYTF; j_call: TRBJ1-2; v_call: TRBV6-1; d_call: TRBD1
cdr3_aa: CASSFVGSGLYSNQPQHF; j_call: TRBJ1-5; v_call: TRBV28; d_call: -
cdr3_aa: CASSLGWGEYQPQHF; j_call: TRBJ1-5; v_call: TRBV11-2; d_call: -
cdr3_aa: CASSATSNYGYTF; j_call: TRBJ1-2; v_call: TRBV5-5; d_call: -
cdr3_aa: CASSLRRGAGANVLTF; j_call: TRBJ2-6; v_call: TRBV27; d_call: -
cdr3_aa: CASSLTPLRSSTDTQYF; j_call: TRBJ2-3; v_call: TRBV7-3; d_call: -
cdr3_aa: CATSDLQRGELADPTDTQYF; j_call: TRBJ2-3; v_call: TRBV24-1; d_call: TRBD2
cdr3_aa: CASSDSDWRGFVNTGELFF; j_call: TRBJ2-2; v_call: TRBV6-1; d_call: TRBD2
cdr3_aa: CAWRRQEAFF; j_call: TRBJ1-1; v_call: TRBV30; d_call: -
cdr3_aa: CASSPSRQGNEQFF; j_call: TRBJ2-1; v_call: TRBV18; d_call: TRBD1
cdr3_aa: CSAVPSGRLADTQYF; j_call: TRBJ2-3; v_call: TRBV29-1; d_call: TRBD2